The rows below give T cell receptor beta chains drawn from one sample of a study of blood T cell repertoires in COVID-19. TCRdb's table, derived via immunoSEQ multiplex PCR, lists solely in-frame clones and lacks some. Found here are under 250,000 clones, about four fifths of them singletons; the top ten hold less than 4%. Specimen: PBMCs or T cells enriched from blood (not recorded which). The source is a woman in her 40s who had been exposed to COVID-19. Both conserved end residues are part of each CDR3. D genes are given only for firm matches. Rows may omit the clone size; those that give it use once, few, many or a size class.

j_call | d_call | v_call | clone_size | cdr3_nt | cdr3_aa
TRBJ1-1 | - | TRBV24-1 | - | TGTGCCACCAGTGACTTTCAGGGTGAGAACACTGAAGCTTTCTTT | CATSDFQGENTEAFF
TRBJ1-1 | - | TRBV27 | - | TGTGCCAGCAGCCCGGACATCATGAACACTGAAGCTTTCTTT | CASSPDIMNTEAFF
TRBJ1-2 | - | TRBV3-1/TRBV3-2 | - | TGTGCCAGCAGCCAAGATCGGGGAGGGTTCGGCTACACCTTC | CASSQDRGGFGYTF
TRBJ2-2 | - | TRBV5-1 | - | TGCGCCAGCAGCTTTGGACAACCCGGAACCGGGGAGCTGTTTTTT | CASSFGQPGTGELFF
TRBJ2-2 | TRBD2 | TRBV3-1/TRBV3-2 | - | TGTGCCAGCAGTCAGATAGCGGGGCTGAACACCGGGGAGCTGTTTTTT | CASSQIAGLNTGELFF
TRBJ1-1 | - | TRBV10-3 | few | TGTGCCATCAGTGTGGAGGGAAATACTGAAGCTTTCTTT | CAISVEGNTEAFF
TRBJ1-1 | - | TRBV27 | - | TGTGCCAGCAGTTTATTCGGGGGGGTGGGTGAAGCTTTCTTT | CASSLFGGVGEAFF
TRBJ1-2 | - | TRBV7-9 | - | TGTGCCAGCAGCTTAGCAACAGGGTATGGCTACACCTTC | CASSLATGYGYTF
TRBJ1-5 | TRBD1 | TRBV10-2 | few | TGCGCCAGCAGTGTCATGGGACAGCCCAATCAGCCCCAGCATTTT | CASSVMGQPNQPQHF
TRBJ2-5 | - | TRBV11-2 | - | TGTGCCAGCAGCTTAGTCCACCAGGAGACCCAGTACTTC | CASSLVHQETQYF
TRBJ2-7 | - | TRBV28 | - | TGTGCCAGCAGTTCTCCAGGGGCAGGCCAGGGCGTCGAGCAGTACTTC | CASSSPGAGQGVEQYF
TRBJ1-1 | - | TRBV7-2 | - | TGTGCCAGCAGCTTAGACAGGCCTAACACTGAAGCTTTCTTT | CASSLDRPNTEAFF
TRBJ2-2 | - | TRBV15 | - | TGTGCCACCAGCAGAAAAACAGTTAGGGAGCTGTTTTTT | CATSRKTVRELFF
TRBJ2-1 | - | TRBV7-6 | few | TGTGCCAGCAGCTTAGGCTCCGGTGAGGGAAGGGAGCAGTTCTTC | CASSLGSGEGREQFF
TRBJ1-2 | - | TRBV7-9 | few | TGTGCCAGCAGCTTAGGGTACCGGGGAGAGGGTGGCTACACCTTC | CASSLGYRGEGGYTF
TRBJ2-1 | - | TRBV3-1/TRBV3-2 | - | TGTGCCAGCAGCCTTACTTGGGCCAATGAGCAGTTCTTC | CASSLTWANEQFF
TRBJ1-1 | - | TRBV28 | - | TGTGCCAGCTGTAGGTATCGGGGAGTTGAAGCTTTCTTT | CASCRYRGVEAFF
TRBJ1-1 | TRBD1 | TRBV5-4 | - | TGTGCCAGCAGCAGCACCGGGACAGGGAACACTGAAGCTTTCTTT | CASSSTGTGNTEAFF
TRBJ1-2 | - | TRBV11-2 | - | TGTGCCAGCAGCGGGACGGACAGAGTCGAGCGTGGCTACACCTTC | CASSGTDRVERGYTF
TRBJ1-5 | - | TRBV19 | - | TGTGCCAGTCAAGGAGGGAACAATCAGCCCCAGCATTTT | CASQGGNNQPQHF
TRBJ2-1 | TRBD2 | TRBV2 | - | TGTGCCAGCAGTGAGATCTTGGGGCTAGCGGGGGGAAATGAGCAGTTCTTC | CASSEILGLAGGNEQFF
TRBJ2-7 | TRBD1 | TRBV6-2/TRBV6-3 | few | TGTGCCAGCAGCAAAAGGACAGGGCAAGGCGAGCAGTACTTC | CASSKRTGQGEQYF
TRBJ2-5 | - | TRBV5-1 | - | TGCGCCAGCAGCCCCACAGAAGAGACCCAGTACTTC | CASSPTEETQYF
TRBJ1-2 | - | TRBV6-5 | - | TGTGCCAGCACCCAGGGGAGTAACGGCTACACCTTC | CASTQGSNGYTF
TRBJ1-2 | - | TRBV18 | - | TGTGCCAGCTCACCACTTGGGGGCGCGGATGGCTACACCTTC | CASSPLGGADGYTF
TRBJ1-1 | - | TRBV5-1 | - | TGCGCCAGCAGCTTGCCCTTTCAGGGCGGCCTGAACACTGAAGCTTTCTTT | CASSLPFQGGLNTEAFF
TRBJ2-5 | - | TRBV3-1/TRBV3-2 | - | TGTGCCAGCAGCTTCTCCGGTCCCGAAGAGACCCAGTACTTC | CASSFSGPEETQYF
TRBJ2-6 | - | TRBV29-1 | - | TGCAGCGTTGAACAGTCTGGGGCCAACGTCCTGACTTTC | CSVEQSGANVLTF
TRBJ2-7 | TRBD1 | TRBV11-2 | - | TGTGCCAGCAGCTTTTCGACAGGGGGTGGTTACGAGCAGTACTTC | CASSFSTGGGYEQYF
TRBJ1-5 | - | TRBV28 | - | TGTGCCAGCAGTGTTACAGGGCCGAATCAGCCCCAGCATTTT | CASSVTGPNQPQHF
TRBJ2-5 | - | TRBV29-1 | - | TGCAGCGTTGAATACGGCACTAGCTCGGGGGAGACCCAGTACTTC | CSVEYGTSSGETQYF
TRBJ1-2 | - | TRBV4-1 | - | TGCGCCAGCAGCCAAGAGGCTGGGGGGTTATTCTTAGGCTACACCTTC | CASSQEAGGLFLGYTF
TRBJ1-1 | TRBD1 | TRBV6-2/TRBV6-3 | - | TGTGCCAGCAGTACGGACAGGGTTTTGGCTGAAGCTTTCTTT | CASSTDRVLAEAFF
TRBJ2-1 | TRBD2 | TRBV14 | - | TGTGCCAGCAGTCCACTAGCGGGGGACTACAATGAGCAGTTCTTC | CASSPLAGDYNEQFF
TRBJ2-5 | TRBD1 | TRBV11-3 | - | TGTGCCAGCAGCTCCTGGGACAGCCAAGAGACCCAGTACTTC | CASSSWDSQETQYF
TRBJ2-7 | - | TRBV7-2 | - | TGTGCCAGCAGCTTAGCGCAGGGCAGGGTGACCGAGCAGTACTTC | CASSLAQGRVTEQYF
TRBJ2-5 | TRBD2 | TRBV7-2 | - | TGTGCCAGTTCACCCCCGGGACTAGCCTTCAAAGAGACCCAGTACTTC | CASSPPGLAFKETQYF
TRBJ1-2 | - | TRBV6-5 | - | TGTGCCAGCAGGCGACAGCCGAACTATGGCTACACCTTC | CASRRQPNYGYTF
TRBJ1-4 | - | TRBV27 | - | TGTGCCAGCAGTTTATCGGTGCGAGGGGGGGATGAAAAACTGTTTTTT | CASSLSVRGGDEKLFF
TRBJ1-5 | TRBD1 | TRBV10-3 | - | TGTGCCATCAGTGATACCGACAGGGGTGATAATCAGCCCCAGCATTTT | CAISDTDRGDNQPQHF
TRBJ1-2 | - | TRBV4-2 | - | TGTGCCAGCAGCCAAGATCGGGCGGCAGGGCAGGGTGGCTACACCTTC | CASSQDRAAGQGGYTF
TRBJ2-7 | - | TRBV7-2 | - | TGTGCCAGCAGCTTAACCGCTGGGCGGGGCGCGTACGAGCAGTACTTC | CASSLTAGRGAYEQYF
TRBJ2-7 | TRBD2 | TRBV6-5 | - | TGTGCCAGCAGTCTAGCGGGGGAGCAGTACTTC | CASSLAGEQYF
TRBJ2-7 | TRBD1 | TRBV19 | - | TGTGCCAGTAGTATATCCGGGACAGGCTACGAGCAGTACTTC | CASSISGTGYEQYF
TRBJ1-1 | - | TRBV4-1 | - | TGCGCCAGCAGCCAATGGGCTACGAACACTGAAGCTTTCTTT | CASSQWATNTEAFF
TRBJ2-3 | TRBD2 | TRBV7-3 | - | TGTGCCAGCAGCTTAGGGGCGGGGGTTAACACAGATACGCAGTATTTT | CASSLGAGVNTDTQYF
TRBJ2-4 | TRBD2 | TRBV7-2 | - | TGTGCCAGCAGCCCAGGACTAGCGGGGGGACGCGCGAAAAACATTCAGTACTTC | CASSPGLAGGRAKNIQYF
TRBJ1-2 | TRBD1 | TRBV7-2 | - | TGTGCCAGCAGCCTATCCCGGGACAGGGTGGATGGCTACACCTTC | CASSLSRDRVDGYTF
TRBJ2-1 | TRBD2 | TRBV7-6 | - | TGTGCCAGCAGCTTAGCGCCTTTAAGGGTTGGAACTAGCGGGGTATTCTACAATGAGCAGTTCTTC | CASSLAPLRVGTSGVFYNEQFF
TRBJ2-7 | TRBD1 | TRBV27 | - | TGTGCCAGCAGTACTCCGACAGGGGCCGAGCAGTACTTC | CASSTPTGAEQYF
TRBJ2-3 | TRBD2 | TRBV5-4 | - | TGTGCCAGCAGTTCGGGACTAGCGGGTTCAGATACGCAGTATTTT | CASSSGLAGSDTQYF